This T cell receptor (beta chain) was captured in a study of shared clonotypes between healthy human individuals. Overall study context: For every donor, three CD4 naive, three CD4 memory, two CD8 naive and one CD8 memory plates were used. General study results and limits: Clonotypes which were not shared had lower generation probabilities than clonotypes that all four donors shared. Several donors had around 5.5% of their naive CD4 clonotypes in common.

Germline V gene data show CDR1 as SEHNR and CDR2 as FQNEAQ (reference sequence). The CDR3 length is 13 residues. V was pared by 6 bases and J by 5 bases, with 11 bases between. The assay was immunoSEQ multiplex PCR, and TCRdb's table has in-frame clones only and misses some. Of approximately 2,000,000 clones in the sample, approximately 92% are singletons; the top ten hold around 1.8%. Details on this clone: No antigen is known for it.

CD45RO-negative CD8 cells positively selected for CCR7 made up the naive population, which excluded terminally differentiated effector memory CD45RA+ cells. The chain joins TRBV7-9 to TRBJ2-1; perhaps TRBD2 as D (6 bases). The clonotype comes from a man aged 18 to 29 in good health. Some clones in this sample may be carry-over from other donors' samples. Sequencing was performed on naive CD8+ T cells from PBMCs. DNA for the CDR3: TGTGCCAGCAGGCATACTAGCAACAATGAGCAGTTCTTC. Translating gives CASRHTSNNEQFF. Full variable domain (missing parts from reference TRBV7-9 and TRBJ2-1): DTGVSQNPRHKITKRGQNVTFRCDPISEHNRLYWYRQTLGQGPEFLTYFQNEAQLEKSRLLSDRFSAERPKGSFSTLEIQRTEQGDSAMYLCASRHTSNNEQFFGPGTRLTVL.